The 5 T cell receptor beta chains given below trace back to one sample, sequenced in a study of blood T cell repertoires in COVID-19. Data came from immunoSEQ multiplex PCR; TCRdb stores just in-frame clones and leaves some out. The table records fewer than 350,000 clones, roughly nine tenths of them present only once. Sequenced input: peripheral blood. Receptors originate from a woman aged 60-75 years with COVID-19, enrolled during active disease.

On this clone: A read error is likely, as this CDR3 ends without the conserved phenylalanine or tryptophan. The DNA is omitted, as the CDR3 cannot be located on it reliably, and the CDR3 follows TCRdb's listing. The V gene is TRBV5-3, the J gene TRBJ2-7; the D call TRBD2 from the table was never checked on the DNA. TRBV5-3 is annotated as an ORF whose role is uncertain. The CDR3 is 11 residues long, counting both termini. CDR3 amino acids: CAGPIGTSSVR.

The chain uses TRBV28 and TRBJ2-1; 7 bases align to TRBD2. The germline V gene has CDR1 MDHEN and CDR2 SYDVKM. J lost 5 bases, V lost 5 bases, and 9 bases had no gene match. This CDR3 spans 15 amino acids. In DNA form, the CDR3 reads TGTGCCAGCAGTCCTATAGGGCTAGCGGACAATGAGCAGTTCTTC. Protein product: CASSPIGLADNEQFF.

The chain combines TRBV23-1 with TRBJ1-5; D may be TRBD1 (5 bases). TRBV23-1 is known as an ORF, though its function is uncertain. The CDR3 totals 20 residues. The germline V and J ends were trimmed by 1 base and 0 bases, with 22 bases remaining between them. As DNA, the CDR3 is TGCGCCAGCAGTCAATTCGGTGGAGGGGCCACGGCTTATAGCAATCAGCCCCAGCATTTT. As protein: CASSQFGGGATAYSNQPQHF.

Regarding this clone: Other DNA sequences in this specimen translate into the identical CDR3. The CDR3 sequence: CSATTGYGYTF. The CDR3 DNA reads as TGCAGTGCTACTACAGGTTATGGCTACACCTTC. V and J are TRBV20-1 and TRBJ1-2; perhaps TRBD1 as D (5 bases). V lost 4 bases, J lost 5 bases, and 8 bases lay in between. This CDR3 is built from 11 residues. Per germline, CDR1 DFQATT and CDR2 SNEGSKA (reference sequence).

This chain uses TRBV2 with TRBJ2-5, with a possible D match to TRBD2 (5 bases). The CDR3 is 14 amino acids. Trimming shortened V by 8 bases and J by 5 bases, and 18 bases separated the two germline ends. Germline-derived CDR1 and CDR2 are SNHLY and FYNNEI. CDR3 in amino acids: CASPITRARETQYF. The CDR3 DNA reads TGTGCCAGCCCCATTACTAGAGCCAGGGAGACCCAGTACTTC.